The 13 T cell receptor beta chains below were found in one sample sequenced in a study of T cell responses to AZD1222 COVID-19 vaccine. This table comes from immunoSEQ multiplex PCR, and its TCRdb copy is limited to in-frame clones, with some not included. The sample holds about 97,000 clones; about 82% are singletons and the top ten take 1.2% to 1.5%. Material: peripheral blood, obtained on day 0 of AZD1222 vaccination. The source is an adult in good health.

The V call is TRBV3-1 (or the pseudogene TRBV3-2), the J call TRBJ2-7, with TRBD1 identical over 11 bases. The CDR3 consists of 14 residues. V lost 4 bases to trimming and J lost 3 bases; unmatched junction nucleotides: 2. In germline, CDR1 is LGHDT, CDR2 YNNKEL (reference sequence). Written as DNA, the CDR3 is TGTGCCAGCAGCCGAGGGACAGGGGGCTACGAGCAGTACTTC. Protein sequence: CASSRGTGGYEQYF.

There are a few counts of this clone. V and J are TRBV9 and TRBJ2-2, with 9 bases aligning to TRBD2. Germline V gene lookup returns CDR1 SGDLS and CDR2 YYNGEE. V lost 0 bases and J lost 0; bases outside the gene matches: 9. The CDR3 has 19 amino acids. DNA for the CDR3: TGTGCCAGCAGCGTAGTAGGCGGGAGGGCTCACACGAACACCGGGGAGCTGTTTTTT. As protein: CASSVVGGRAHTNTGELFF. The full variable domain, rest sourced from reference TRBV9 and TRBJ2-2, is DSGVTQTPKHLITATGQRVTLRCSPRSGDLSVYWYQQSLDQGLQFLIQYYNGEERAKGNILERFSAQQFPDLHSELNLSSLELGDSALYFCASSVVGGRAHTNTGELFFGEGSRLTVL.

V gene TRBV28 combines with J gene TRBJ2-3; 8 nucleotides match TRBD2. The junction had 3 bases not matched to a gene; V was cut back by 2 bases and J by 2 bases. The CDR3 extends over 15 amino acids. Germline V CDR1 and CDR2: MDHEN, SYDVKM. CDR3 coding DNA: TGTGCCAGCAGTTTAGCGGGAGGTACCACAGATACGCAGTATTTT. Protein sequence: CASSLAGGTTDTQYF. The full variable domain, rest sourced from reference TRBV28 and TRBJ2-3, is DVKVTQSSRYLVKRTGEKVFLECVQDMDHENMFWYRQDPGLGLRLIYFSYDVKMKEKGDIPEGYSVSREKKERFSLILESASTNQTSMYLCASSLAGGTTDTQYFGPGTRLTVL.

The genes are TRBV9 and TRBJ1-3; D gene ambiguous. CDR1 is SGDLS and CDR2 is YYNGEE in the germline V gene. V was clipped by 0 bases and J by 4 bases, with 5 bases between them. The CDR3 consists of 13 residues. CDR3 region: CASSVDGGNTIYF. The CDR3 nucleotides read TGTGCCAGCAGCGTAGATGGCGGAAACACCATATATTTT.

This chain links TRBV7-2 with TRBJ1-4; 8 nucleotides line up with TRBD1. The CDR3 has 14 residues. J lost 7 bases, V lost 5 bases, and 6 bases had no gene match. Per germline, CDR1 SGHTA and CDR2 FQGNSA. The CDR3: CASSQRQGTEKLFF. CDR3 coding DNA: TGTGCCAGCAGCCAAAGACAGGGGACTGAAAAACTGTTTTTT. Supplemented by reference TRBV7-2 and TRBJ1-4, the full variable domain reads GAGVSQSPSNKVTEKGKDVELRCDPISGHTALYWYRQSLGQGLEFLIYFQGNSAPDKSGLPSDRFSAERTGGSVSTLTIQRTQQEDSAVYLCASSQRQGTEKLFFGSGTQLSVL.

V gene TRBV24-1 combines with J gene TRBJ1-5; 7 bases match TRBD1. V shed 2 bases and J 3 bases; nucleotides not matched to a gene: 3. Germline V gene sequence: CDR1 KGHDR, CDR2 SFDVKD. This CDR3 comprises 15 residues. CDR3: CATSDSGQLNQPQHF. DNA of the CDR3: TGTGCCACCAGTGATTCGGGACAGCTCAATCAGCCCCAGCATTTT.

The V call is TRBV25-1, the J call TRBJ1-3; tentatively, D is TRBD1 (6 bases). CDR1 and CDR2 (germline): MGHDK, SYGVNS. CDR3 length equals 16 residues. The V end was cut by 5 bases, the J end by 0 bases, with 14 bases between. CDR3 DNA sequence: TGTGCCAGCAGTCCCCAAGACAGGACCTCTGGAAACACCATATATTTT. Residues: CASSPQDRTSGNTIYF.

The chain uses TRBV29-1 and TRBJ2-1; a weak D match, TRBD2 (5 bases). The length of the CDR3 is 14 residues. Between the trimmed V and J ends, which lost 1 base and 0 bases, there was a span of 7 bases. Germline V gives CDR1 SQVTM, CDR2 ANQGSEA. The CDR3 protein is CSVEASYSYNEQFF. CDR3 sequence (DNA): TGCAGCGTTGAAGCTAGCTACTCCTACAATGAGCAGTTCTTC.

The chain uses TRBV4-1 and TRBJ1-4; 9 nucleotides align to TRBD1. The V gene end was trimmed by 0 bases and the J gene end by 8 bases; junction bases not matched to a gene: 10. The CDR3 has 17 amino acids. Germline loops: CDR1 MGHRA, CDR2 YSYEKL. The CDR3 loop is CASSQEGYRDREEKLFF. Written as DNA, the CDR3 is TGCGCCAGCAGCCAAGAAGGGTATCGGGACAGGGAAGAAAAACTGTTTTTT.

J is TRBJ1-1 and V is TRBV6-1, with no clear D. Per the germline V gene, CDR1 is MNHNS and CDR2 is SASEGT. Between the trimmed V and J ends, which lost 3 bases and 3 bases, there was a span of 8 bases. The CDR3 sequence is 13 residues long. The CDR3 region is CASSDGSHTEAFF. CDR3 sequence (DNA): TGTGCCAGCAGTGATGGCAGTCACACTGAAGCTTTCTTT.

V is TRBV11-1 and J is TRBJ2-5; 11 nucleotides match TRBD2. CDR3 size: 15 residues. Germline-derived CDR1 and CDR2 are SGHAT and FQDESV (reference sequence). Unmatched junction bases numbered 7, after V lost 5 bases and J lost 5 bases. As DNA, the CDR3 is TGTGCCAGCAGCGAACTAGCGGGAGTAGGGGAGACCCAGTACTTC. As protein: CASSELAGVGETQYF.

The chain carries TRBV3-1 (or the pseudogene TRBV3-2) and TRBJ2-3; D is unclear. Germline assignment: CDR1 LGHDT and CDR2 YNNKEL (reference sequence). V dropped 1 base and J dropped 4 bases, with 9 bases sitting between them. The CDR3 has 14 amino acids. The CDR3 nucleotides are TGTGCCAGCAGCCAAGGTAACATGGCAGATACGCAGTATTTT. Translated, it gives CASSQGNMADTQYF.

V usage is TRBV3-1 (or the pseudogene TRBV3-2) and J usage is TRBJ2-7, with TRBD1 matching over 7 bases. The CDR3 spans 15 residues. Per the germline V gene, CDR1 is LGHDT and CDR2 is YNNKEL (reference sequence). V shed 1 base, J shed 3 bases, and the junction held 6 bases outside the gene matches. The DNA of the CDR3 is TGTGCCAGCAGCCAAGGGCCGGGACAGTACTACGAGCAGTACTTC. Its translation: CASSQGPGQYYEQYF.